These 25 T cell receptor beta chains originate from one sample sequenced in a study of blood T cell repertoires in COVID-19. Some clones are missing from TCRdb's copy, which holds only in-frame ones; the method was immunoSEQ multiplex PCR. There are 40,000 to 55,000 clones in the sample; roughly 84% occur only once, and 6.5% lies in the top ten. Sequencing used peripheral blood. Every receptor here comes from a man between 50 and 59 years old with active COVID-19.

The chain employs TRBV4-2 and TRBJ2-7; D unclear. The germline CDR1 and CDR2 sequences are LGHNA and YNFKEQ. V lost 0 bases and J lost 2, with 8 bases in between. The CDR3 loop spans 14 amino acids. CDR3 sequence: CASSQEGSAYEQYF. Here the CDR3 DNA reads TGTGCCAGCAGCCAAGAAGGCAGCGCCTACGAGCAGTACTTC.

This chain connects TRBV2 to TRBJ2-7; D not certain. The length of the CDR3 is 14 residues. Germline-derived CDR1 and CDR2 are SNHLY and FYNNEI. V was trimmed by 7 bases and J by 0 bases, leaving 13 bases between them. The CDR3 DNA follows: TGTGCCAGCACCGAAGAACCTACCTCCTACGAGCAGTACTTC. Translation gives CASTEEPTSYEQYF.

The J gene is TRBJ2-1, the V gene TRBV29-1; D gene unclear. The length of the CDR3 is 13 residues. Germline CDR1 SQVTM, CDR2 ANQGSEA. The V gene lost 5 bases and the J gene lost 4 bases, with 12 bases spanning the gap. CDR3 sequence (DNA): TGCAGCGTTCCCCCCGCCGGTTACAATGAGCAGTTCTTC. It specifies CSVPPAGYNEQFF.

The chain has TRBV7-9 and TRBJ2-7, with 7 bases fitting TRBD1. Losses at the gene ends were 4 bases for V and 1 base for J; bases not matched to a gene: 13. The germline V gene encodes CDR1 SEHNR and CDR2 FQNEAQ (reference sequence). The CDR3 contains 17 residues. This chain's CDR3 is CASSSKPGQKISYEQYF. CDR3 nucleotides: TGTGCCAGCAGCTCGAAACCGGGACAGAAAATTTCCTACGAGCAGTACTTC.

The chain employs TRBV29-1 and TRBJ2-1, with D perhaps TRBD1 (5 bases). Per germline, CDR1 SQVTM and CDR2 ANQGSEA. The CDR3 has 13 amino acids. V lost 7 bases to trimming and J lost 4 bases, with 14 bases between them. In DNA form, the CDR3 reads TGCAGCGCCCCCGGACACACTTACAATGAGCAGTTCTTC. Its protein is CSAPGHTYNEQFF.

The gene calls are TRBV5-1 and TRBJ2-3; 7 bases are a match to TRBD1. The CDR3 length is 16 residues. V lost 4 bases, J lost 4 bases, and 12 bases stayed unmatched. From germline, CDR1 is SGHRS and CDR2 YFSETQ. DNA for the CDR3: TGCGCCAGCAGCGGAACCCCACGAGGGGGCGCAGATACGCAGTATTTT. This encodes CASSGTPRGGADTQYF.

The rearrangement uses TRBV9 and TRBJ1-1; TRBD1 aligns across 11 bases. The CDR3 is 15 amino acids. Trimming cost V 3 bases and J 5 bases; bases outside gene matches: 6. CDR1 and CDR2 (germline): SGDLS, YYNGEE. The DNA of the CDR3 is TGTGCCAGCAGCGGGACAGGGGGCGAAAAAACTGAAGCTTTCTTT. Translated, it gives CASSGTGGEKTEAFF. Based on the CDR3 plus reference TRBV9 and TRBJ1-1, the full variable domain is DSGVTQTPKHLITATGQRVTLRCSPRSGDLSVYWYQQSLDQGLQFLIQYYNGEERAKGNILERFSAQQFPDLHSELNLSSLELGDSALYFCASSGTGGEKTEAFFGQGTRLTVV.

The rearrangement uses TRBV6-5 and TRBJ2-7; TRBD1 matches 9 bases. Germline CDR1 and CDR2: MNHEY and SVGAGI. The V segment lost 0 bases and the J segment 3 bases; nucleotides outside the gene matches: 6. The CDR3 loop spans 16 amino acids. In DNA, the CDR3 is TGTGCCAGCAGTTACTCCTCCGGGACAGGGTACTACGAGCAGTACTTC. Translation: CASSYSSGTGYYEQYF.

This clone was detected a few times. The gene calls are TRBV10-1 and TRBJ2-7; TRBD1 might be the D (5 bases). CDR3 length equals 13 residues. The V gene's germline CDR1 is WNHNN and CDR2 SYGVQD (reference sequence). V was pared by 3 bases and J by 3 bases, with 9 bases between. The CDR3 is CASSDSTGYEQYF. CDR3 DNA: TGCGCCAGCAGTGATAGTACAGGCTACGAGCAGTACTTC.

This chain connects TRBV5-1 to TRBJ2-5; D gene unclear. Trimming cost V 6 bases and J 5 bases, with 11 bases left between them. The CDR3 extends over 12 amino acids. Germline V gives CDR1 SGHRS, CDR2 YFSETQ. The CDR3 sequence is CASTLGSETQYF. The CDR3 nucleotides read TGCGCCAGCACCCTCGGGTCGGAGACCCAGTACTTC.

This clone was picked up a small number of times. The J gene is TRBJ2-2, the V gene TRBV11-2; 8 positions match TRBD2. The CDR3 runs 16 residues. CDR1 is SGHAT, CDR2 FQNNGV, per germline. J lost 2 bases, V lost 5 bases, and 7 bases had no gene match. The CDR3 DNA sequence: TGTGCCAGCAGCCCACGGGGGGGCCCAAACACCGGGGAGCTGTTTTTT. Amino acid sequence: CASSPRGGPNTGELFF.

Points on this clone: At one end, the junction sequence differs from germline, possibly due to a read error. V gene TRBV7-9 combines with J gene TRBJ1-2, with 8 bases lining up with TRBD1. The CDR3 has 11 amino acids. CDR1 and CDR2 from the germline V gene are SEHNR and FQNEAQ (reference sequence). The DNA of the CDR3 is TGTGCCAGCAGCTTAGGAGGACAGGGCGCCTTC. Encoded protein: CASSLGGQGAF.

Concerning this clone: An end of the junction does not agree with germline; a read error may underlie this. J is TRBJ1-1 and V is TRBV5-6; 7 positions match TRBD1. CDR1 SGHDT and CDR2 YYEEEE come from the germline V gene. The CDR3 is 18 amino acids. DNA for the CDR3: TGTGCCAGCAGTTTGGTCCTACGGGACAGCCCTGGGGACACTGAAGCTTTCTTT. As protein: CASSLVLRDSPGDTEAFF. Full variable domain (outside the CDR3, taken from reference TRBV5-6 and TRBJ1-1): DAGVTQSPTHLIKTRGQQVTLRCSPKSGHDTVSWYQQALGQGPQFIFQYYEEEERQRGNFPDRFSGHQFPNYSSELNVNALLLGDSALYLCASSLVLRDSPGDTEAFFGQGTRLTVV.

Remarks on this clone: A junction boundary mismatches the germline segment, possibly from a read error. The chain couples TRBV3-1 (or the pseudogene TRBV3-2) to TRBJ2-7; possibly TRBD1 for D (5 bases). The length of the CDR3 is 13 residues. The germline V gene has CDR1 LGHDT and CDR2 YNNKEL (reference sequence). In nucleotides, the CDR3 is TGTGCCAGCAGCGGGCAACCTCAGGGTTACTTCGCCTTC. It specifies CASSGQPQGYFAF.

The CDR3 sequence is CASSFRGGNTIYF. CDR3 in DNA: TGTGCCAGCAGTTTCAGGGGGGGAAACACCATATATTTT. The V gene is TRBV12-3 or TRBV12-4, the J gene TRBJ1-3; 7 bases are shared with TRBD1. The CDR3 is 13 residues long. With V trimmed by 3 bases and J by 4 bases, 0 bases remained unmatched.

The CDR3 DNA reads as TGTGCCAGCAGCAAAGGGACAGGGAACCATTCACCCCTCCACTTT. The encoded protein is CASSKGTGNHSPLHF. The chain uses TRBV21-1 and TRBJ1-6; the DNA was not used to check the table's D call, TRBD1. TRBV21-1 is annotated as a pseudogene. This CDR3 contains 15 residues.

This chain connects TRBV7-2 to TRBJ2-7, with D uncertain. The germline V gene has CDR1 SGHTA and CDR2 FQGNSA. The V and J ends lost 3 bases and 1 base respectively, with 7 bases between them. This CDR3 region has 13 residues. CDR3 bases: TGTGCCAGCAGCTTGATACAATCCTACGAGCAGTACTTC. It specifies CASSLIQSYEQYF.

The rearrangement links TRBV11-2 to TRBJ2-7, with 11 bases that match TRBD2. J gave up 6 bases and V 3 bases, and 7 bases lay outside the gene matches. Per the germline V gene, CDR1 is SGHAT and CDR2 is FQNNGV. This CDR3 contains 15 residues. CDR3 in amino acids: CASSFGTSGRGEQYF. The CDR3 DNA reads TGTGCCAGCAGCTTTGGGACTAGCGGAAGGGGCGAGCAGTACTTC.

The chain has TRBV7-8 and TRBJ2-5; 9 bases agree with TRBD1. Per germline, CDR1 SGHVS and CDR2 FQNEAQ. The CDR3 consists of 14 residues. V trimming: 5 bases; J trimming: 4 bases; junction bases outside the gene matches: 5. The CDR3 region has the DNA TGTGCCAGCAGCCCGACAGGGGGAAGAGAGACCCAGTACTTC. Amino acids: CASSPTGGRETQYF.

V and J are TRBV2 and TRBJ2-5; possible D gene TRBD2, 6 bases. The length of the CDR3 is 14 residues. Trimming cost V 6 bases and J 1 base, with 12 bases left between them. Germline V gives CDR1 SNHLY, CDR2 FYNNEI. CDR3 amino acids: CASRFGEVQETQYF. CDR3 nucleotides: TGTGCCAGCAGGTTTGGGGAGGTCCAAGAGACCCAGTACTTC.

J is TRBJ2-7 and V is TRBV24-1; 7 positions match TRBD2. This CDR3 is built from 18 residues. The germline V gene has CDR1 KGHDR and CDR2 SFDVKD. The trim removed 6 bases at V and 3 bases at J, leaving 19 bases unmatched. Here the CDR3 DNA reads TGTGCCACCAGTACGATAAACCCCGGGAGGTCGGTCCACTACGAGCAGTACTTC. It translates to CATSTINPGRSVHYEQYF.

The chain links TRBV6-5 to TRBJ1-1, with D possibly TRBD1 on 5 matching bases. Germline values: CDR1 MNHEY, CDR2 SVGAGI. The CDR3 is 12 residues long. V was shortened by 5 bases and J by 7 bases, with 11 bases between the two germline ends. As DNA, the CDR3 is TGTGCCAGCAGTCCCCGTAGGGGTGAAGCTTTCTTT. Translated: CASSPRRGEAFF.

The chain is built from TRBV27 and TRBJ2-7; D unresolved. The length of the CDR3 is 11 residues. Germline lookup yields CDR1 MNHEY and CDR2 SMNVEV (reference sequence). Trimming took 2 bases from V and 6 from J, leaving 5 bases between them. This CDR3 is CASSLGVEQYF. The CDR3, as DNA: TGTGCCAGCAGTTTAGGAGTCGAGCAGTACTTC.

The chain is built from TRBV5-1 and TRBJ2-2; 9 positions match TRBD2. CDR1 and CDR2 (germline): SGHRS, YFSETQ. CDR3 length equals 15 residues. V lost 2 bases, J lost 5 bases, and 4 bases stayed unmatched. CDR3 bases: TGCGCCAGCAGCTTTAGCGGGGGTAAAACCGGGGAGCTGTTTTTT. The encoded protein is CASSFSGGKTGELFF.

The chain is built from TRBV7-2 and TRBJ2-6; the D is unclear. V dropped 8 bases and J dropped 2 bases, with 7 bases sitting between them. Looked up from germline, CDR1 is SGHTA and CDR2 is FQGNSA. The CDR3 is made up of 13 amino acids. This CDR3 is CASPDTGANVLTF. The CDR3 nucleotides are TGTGCCAGCCCCGACACTGGGGCCAACGTCCTGACTTTC. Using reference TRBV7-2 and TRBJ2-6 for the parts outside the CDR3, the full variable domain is GAGVSQSPSNKVTEKGKDVELRCDPISGHTALYWYRQSLGQGLEFLIYFQGNSAPDKSGLPSDRFSAERTGGSVSTLTIQRTQQEDSAVYLCASPDTGANVLTFGAGSRLTVL.